This is a list of T cell receptor beta chains from one sample in a study of T cell responses to AZD1222 COVID-19 vaccine. Assay: immunoSEQ multiplex PCR; the TCRdb copy retains only in-frame clones and omits some. The table records 150,000 to 200,000 clones, roughly 89% of them present only once. Sequenced here: peripheral blood, sampled 28 days after the second AZD1222 dose. The receptors were gathered from an adult who received the AZD1222 COVID-19 vaccine. The CDR3 runs from the conserved cysteine through the conserved F or W. The order of the fields is D gene, J gene, clone size, V gene, CDR3 protein, CDR3 DNA. D genes are given only for firm matches. A row's size may be missing; if present it is once, few, many or a size class.

D: NA
J: TRBJ2-7
size: NA
V: TRBV2
CDR3: CASGEYEQYF
DNA: TGTGCCAGCGGTGAATACGAGCAGTACTTC

D: TRBD2
J: TRBJ2-3
size: NA
V: TRBV6-4
CDR3: CASSDSGGADTQYF
DNA: TGTGCCAGCAGTGACAGCGGGGGGGCAGATACGCAGTATTTT

D: TRBD1
J: TRBJ2-7
size: NA
V: TRBV6-1
CDR3: CASSEGQGAYEQYF
DNA: TGTGCCAGCAGTGAGGGACAGGGGGCCTACGAGCAGTACTTC

D: NA
J: TRBJ2-2
size: NA
V: TRBV5-1
CDR3: CASSLTQTTGELFF
DNA: TGCGCCAGCAGCTTGACACAAACCACCGGGGAGCTGTTTTTT

D: TRBD1
J: TRBJ1-6
size: NA
V: TRBV5-1
CDR3: CASRIDRGYNSPLHF
DNA: TGCGCCAGCAGAATTGACAGGGGGTACAATTCACCCCTCCACTTT

D: NA
J: TRBJ2-3
size: NA
V: TRBV12-3/TRBV12-4
CDR3: CASSPRRGTQYF
DNA: TGTGCCAGCAGTCCCCGCCGGGGAACGCAGTACTTT

D: TRBD1
J: TRBJ2-5
size: NA
V: TRBV5-1
CDR3: CASSFPQTGSGETQYF
DNA: TGCGCCAGCAGTTTTCCCCAGACAGGGTCCGGGGAGACCCAGTACTTC

D: NA
J: TRBJ1-1
size: NA
V: TRBV19
CDR3: CASSIWPIGNTEAFF
DNA: TGTGCCAGTAGTATATGGCCCATTGGGAACACTGAAGCTTTCTTT

D: TRBD1
J: TRBJ1-6
size: once
V: TRBV10-3
CDR3: CAISESETGGKGSPLHF
DNA: TGTGCCATCAGTGAGTCGGAGACAGGGGGAAAAGGGTCACCCCTCCACTTT

D: NA
J: TRBJ1-3
size: NA
V: TRBV30
CDR3: CAWSVHGAGNTIYF
DNA: TGTGCCTGGAGTGTACACGGGGCGGGAAACACCATATATTTT

D: TRBD2
J: TRBJ2-1
size: few
V: TRBV7-2
CDR3: CASSLGLAWGWEQFF
DNA: TGTGCCAGCAGCTTAGGACTAGCGTGGGGGTGGGAGCAGTTCTTC

D: NA
J: TRBJ2-7
size: NA
V: TRBV4-1
CDR3: CASSQESGDTYEQYF
DNA: TGCGCCAGCAGCCAAGAGTCGGGGGATACCTACGAGCAGTACTTC

D: NA
J: TRBJ2-7
size: NA
V: TRBV5-8
CDR3: CASSYGQGTGGEQYF
DNA: TGTGCCAGCAGCTATGGACAGGGTACGGGAGGTGAGCAGTACTTC

D: TRBD1
J: TRBJ1-2
size: once
V: TRBV28
CDR3: CASSSGTAYGYTF
DNA: TGTGCCAGCAGTTCCGGGACAGCCTACGGCTACACCTTC

D: NA
J: TRBJ2-1
size: NA
V: TRBV6-5
CDR3: CASSTGNRGLHEQFF
DNA: TGTGCCAGCAGTACCGGGAACCGAGGGTTGCATGAGCAGTTCTTC

D: NA
J: TRBJ1-2
size: NA
V: TRBV25-1
CDR3: CASSISGGDYTF
DNA: TGTGCCAGCAGTATCTCTGGGGGCGACTACACCTTC

D: NA
J: TRBJ1-2
size: NA
V: TRBV25-1
CDR3: CASSAGGNGYTF
DNA: TGTGCCAGCAGTGCGGGAGGGAACGGCTACACCTTC

D: NA
J: TRBJ1-2
size: NA
V: TRBV4-1
CDR3: CASRPTATYGYTF
DNA: TGCGCCAGCAGGCCAACGGCAACCTATGGCTACACCTTC

D: NA
J: TRBJ1-5
size: NA
V: TRBV4-3
CDR3: CASSQDRASQPQHF
DNA: TGCGCCAGCAGCCAAGACAGGGCGAGTCAGCCCCAGCATTTT

D: TRBD2
J: TRBJ2-5
size: NA
V: TRBV7-9
CDR3: CASSSLGAGVVQETQYF
DNA: TGTGCCAGCAGCTCCCTGGGAGCGGGGGTCGTCCAAGAGACCCAGTACTTC

D: NA
J: TRBJ1-2
size: once
V: TRBV18
CDR3: CASSPRAGVDDYGYTF
DNA: TGTGCCAGCTCACCACGGGCGGGGGTCGATGACTATGGCTACACCTTC

D: NA
J: TRBJ2-2
size: NA
V: TRBV15
CDR3: CATSSIVADTGELFF
DNA: TGTGCCACCAGCAGCATAGTAGCCGACACCGGGGAGCTGTTTTTT

D: TRBD1
J: TRBJ2-1
size: NA
V: TRBV11-2
CDR3: CASSSRTGGISEQFF
DNA: TGTGCCAGCAGCTCAAGGACAGGGGGTATCTCTGAGCAGTTCTTC

D: NA
J: TRBJ2-1
size: NA
V: TRBV7-2
CDR3: CASSLNHGYNEQFF
DNA: TGTGCCAGCAGCTTAAACCATGGCTACAATGAGCAGTTCTTC

D: TRBD1
J: TRBJ2-3
size: NA
V: TRBV2
CDR3: CASSPQGEDTQYF
DNA: TGTGCCAGCAGCCCACAGGGGGAAGATACGCAGTATTTT